The present T cell receptor beta chain was sequenced within a study of cytomegalovirus exposure and HLA in healthy donors. Study findings and constraints: An ancestry cluster, one associated with Asian ancestry, reportedly showed fewer N-insertions than the 666-donor mean in a later analysis.

There are a few counts of this clone. Its matching antigen is unknown. With 0 bases clipped from V and 4 bases from J, the junction kept 5 bases outside the gene matches. The CDR3 runs 15 residues. Germline V gene sequence: CDR1 SGHNT, CDR2 YYREEE (reference sequence). 13 Jbeta primers and 60 Vbeta primers were used for the PCR. Libraries were prepared by immunoSEQ multiplex PCR; TCRdb keeps only in-frame clonotypes and omits some of them. The table has about 140,000 clones, approximately 80% seen once; the top ten hold about 3.2%. The sequence was collected from a female donor in good health and CMV-seronegative. The rearrangement uses TRBV5-4 and TRBJ1-1; 8 bases agree with TRBD1. The sample was PBMCs. The CDR3 nucleotides read TGTGCCAGCAGCTTGGGGACAGGGATGAGCACTGAAGCTTTCTTT. It is translated as CASSLGTGMSTEAFF.